This TCR beta chain was recovered during a study of T cell responses to AZD1222 COVID-19 vaccine. About the study: Samples with a second dose at about 4 or about 12 weeks were pooled together. Regarding the study as a whole: Following two doses of AZD1222, Spike-specific TCR breadth and depth rose.

Profiled with immunoSEQ multiplex PCR; TCRdb holds only in-frame clones, not every one. The data show 65,000 or so clones, with less than 90% seen just once and roughly 10% held by the top ten. On this clone itself: Its antigen is unknown.

Germline V gene sequence: CDR1 MDHEN, CDR2 SYDVKM. Trimming removed 6 bases from V and 1 base from J, with 12 bases in between. This CDR3 is built from 14 residues. The clonotype originates from an adult in good health. The material was peripheral blood, obtained on day 0 of AZD1222 vaccination. The chain recombines TRBV28 with TRBJ1-1; no reliable D call. CDR3 DNA: TGTGCCAGCAGCCGTCCACCAGAGAACACTGAAGCTTTCTTT. It yields the protein CASSRPPENTEAFF. The variable domain in full, completed from reference TRBV28 and TRBJ1-1, reads DVKVTQSSRYLVKRTGEKVFLECVQDMDHENMFWYRQDPGLGLRLIYFSYDVKMKEKGDIPEGYSVSREKKERFSLILESASTNQTSMYLCASSRPPENTEAFFGQGTRLTVV.